This T cell receptor beta chain stems from a study of response to subunit inactivated influenza vaccine listed by TCRdb under 2018. As for the study more broadly: The study used deep quantitative T cell receptor repertoire profiling to track responses to a trivalent subunit inactivated influenza vaccine.

Broad study findings and their caveats: The authors suggested that each seasonal influenza vaccination may recruit only a limited number of new T cells.

The CDR3 measures 16 amino acids from cysteine to phenylalanine. Kept here is only the CDR3 DNA, which spans 48 bases and is read in frame from base 1. CDR1 SGHRS and CDR2 YFSETQ were looked up in the germline V gene. The V and J ends are trimmed by 3 bases and 2 bases, leaving 16 bases between them. The library was prepared using RT-PCR. Reads for this sample came from an Illumina HiSeq 2500. TCRdb passed the public sequencing reads through fastp at Q25 and MiXCR, retaining productive beta sequences. Here each entry gathers all rows of one CDR3 protein and keeps the most common genes and DNA. The sample table contains about 650,000 distinct CDR3 sequences; only one count was recorded for around a sixth of them. 11% of the sample rests with the top ten. A few counts support this clonotype. The clone's antigen remains unknown. No much larger clone exists at a distance of one base, and base qualities are not known.

The chain uses TRBV5-1 and TRBJ2-3; TRBD2 is a possible D gene, resting on 6 matching bases. The sequenced sample was PBMCs from blood, obtained 11 to 12 days after vaccination. The receptor comes from a man aged 50-60 years who received an inactivated influenza vaccine. Donor details come from another sample of the same person, matched by shared clones. The CDR3 loop reads CASSWKGLDYTDTQYF. The DNA sequence is TGCGCCAGCAGCTGGAAGGGACTCGACTACACAGATACGCAGTATTTT.